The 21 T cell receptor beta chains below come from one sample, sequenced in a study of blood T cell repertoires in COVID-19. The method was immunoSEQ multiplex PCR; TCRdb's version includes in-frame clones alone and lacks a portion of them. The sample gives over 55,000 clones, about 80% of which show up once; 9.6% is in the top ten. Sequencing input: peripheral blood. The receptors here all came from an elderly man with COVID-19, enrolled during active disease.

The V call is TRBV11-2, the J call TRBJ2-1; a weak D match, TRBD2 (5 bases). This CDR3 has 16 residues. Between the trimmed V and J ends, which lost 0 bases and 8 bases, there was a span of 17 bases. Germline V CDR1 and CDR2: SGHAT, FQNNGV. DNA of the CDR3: TGTGCCAGCAGCTTAGAGGGTTGGACTCCCAGCGATGAGCAGTTCTTC. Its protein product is CASSLEGWTPSDEQFF.

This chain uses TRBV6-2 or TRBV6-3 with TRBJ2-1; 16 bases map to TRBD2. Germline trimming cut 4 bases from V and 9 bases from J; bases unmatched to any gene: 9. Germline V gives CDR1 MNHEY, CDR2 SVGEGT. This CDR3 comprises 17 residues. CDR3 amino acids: CASSLGLAGGPQGEQFF. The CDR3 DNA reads TGTGCCAGCAGTTTGGGACTAGCGGGAGGGCCTCAGGGTGAGCAGTTCTTC.

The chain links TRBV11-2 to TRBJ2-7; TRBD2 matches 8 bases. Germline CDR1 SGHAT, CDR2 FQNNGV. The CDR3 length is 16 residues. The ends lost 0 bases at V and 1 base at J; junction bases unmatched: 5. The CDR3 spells CASSLDLSGDSYEQYF. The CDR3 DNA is TGTGCCAGCAGCTTAGATCTTAGCGGGGATTCCTACGAGCAGTACTTC. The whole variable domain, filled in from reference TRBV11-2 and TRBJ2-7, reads EAGVAQSPRYKIIEKRQSVAFWCNPISGHATLYWYQQILGQGPKLLIQFQNNGVVDDSQLPKDRFSAERLKGVDSTLKIQPAKLEDSAVYLCASSLDLSGDSYEQYFGPGTRLTVT.

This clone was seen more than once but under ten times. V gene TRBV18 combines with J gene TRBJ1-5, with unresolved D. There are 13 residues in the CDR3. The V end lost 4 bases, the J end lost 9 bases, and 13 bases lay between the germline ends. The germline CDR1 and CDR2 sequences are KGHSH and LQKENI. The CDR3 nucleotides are TGTGCCAGCTCACGGACTCCGGGCGGGCCCCAGCATTTT. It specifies CASSRTPGGPQHF.

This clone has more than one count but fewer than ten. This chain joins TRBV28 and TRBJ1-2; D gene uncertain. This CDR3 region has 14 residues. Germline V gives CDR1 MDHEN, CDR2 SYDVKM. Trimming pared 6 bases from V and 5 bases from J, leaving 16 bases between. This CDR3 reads CASSAKGRKYGYTF. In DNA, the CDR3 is TGTGCCAGCAGCGCTAAAGGGAGGAAGTATGGCTACACCTTC.

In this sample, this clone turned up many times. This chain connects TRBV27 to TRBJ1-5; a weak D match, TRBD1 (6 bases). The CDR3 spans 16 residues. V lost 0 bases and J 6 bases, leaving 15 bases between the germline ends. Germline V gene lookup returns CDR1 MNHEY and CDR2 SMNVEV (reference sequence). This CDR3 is CASSLSTPRGPQPQHF. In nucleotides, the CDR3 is TGTGCCAGCAGTTTATCTACACCCAGGGGACCTCAGCCCCAGCATTTT.

This CDR3 is CASSRGNREGSPLHF. Here the CDR3 DNA reads TGTGCCAGCAGTCGAGGTAACAGGGAAGGTTCACCCCTCCACTTT. The chain uses TRBV2 and TRBJ1-6; possible D gene TRBD1, 6 bases. This CDR3 has 15 amino acids. V lost 5 bases, J lost 9 bases, and 17 bases lay in between. The germline V gene encodes CDR1 SNHLY and CDR2 FYNNEI.

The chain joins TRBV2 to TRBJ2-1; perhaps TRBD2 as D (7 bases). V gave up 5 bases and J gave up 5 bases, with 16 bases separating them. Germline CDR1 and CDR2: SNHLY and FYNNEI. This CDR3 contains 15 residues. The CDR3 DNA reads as TGTGCCAGCAGTCCCAGGAGCGGGACACACAATGAGCAGTTCTTC. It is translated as CASSPRSGTHNEQFF.

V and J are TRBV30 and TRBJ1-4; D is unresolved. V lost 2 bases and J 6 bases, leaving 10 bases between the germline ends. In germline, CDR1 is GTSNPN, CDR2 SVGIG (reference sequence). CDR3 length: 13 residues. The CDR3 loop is CAWSPAADEKLFF. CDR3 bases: TGTGCCTGGAGTCCGGCGGCCGATGAAAAACTGTTTTTT.

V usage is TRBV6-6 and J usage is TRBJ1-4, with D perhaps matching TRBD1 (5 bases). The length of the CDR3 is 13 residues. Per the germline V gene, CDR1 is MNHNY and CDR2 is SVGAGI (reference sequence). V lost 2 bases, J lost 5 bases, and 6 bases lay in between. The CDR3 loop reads CASSYRGNEKLFF. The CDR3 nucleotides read TGTGCCAGCAGTTACCGGGGGAATGAAAAACTGTTTTTT.

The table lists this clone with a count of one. This CDR3 is CASRRQGSTDTQYF. The CDR3 nucleotides read TGTGCCAGCAGGCGACAGGGCAGCACAGATACGCAGTATTTT. The V gene is TRBV6-6, the J gene TRBJ2-3; 7 bases agree with TRBD1. The ends lost 6 bases at V and 0 bases at J; junction bases unmatched: 3. Germline values: CDR1 MNHNY, CDR2 SVGAGI (reference sequence). The CDR3 is 14 amino acids.

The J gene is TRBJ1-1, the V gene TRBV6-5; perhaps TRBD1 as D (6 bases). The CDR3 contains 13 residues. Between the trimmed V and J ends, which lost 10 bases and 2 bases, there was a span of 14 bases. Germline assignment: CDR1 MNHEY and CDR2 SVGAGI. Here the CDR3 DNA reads TGTGCCACCCGCAGGGGCTACAACACTGAAGCTTTCTTT. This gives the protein CATRRGYNTEAFF.

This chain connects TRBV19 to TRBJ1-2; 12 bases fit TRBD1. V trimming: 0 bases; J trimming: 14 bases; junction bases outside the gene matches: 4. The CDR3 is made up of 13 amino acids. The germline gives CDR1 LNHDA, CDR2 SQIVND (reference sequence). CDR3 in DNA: TGTGCCAGTAGTATAGAGGGACAGGGGGCGTGGACCTTC. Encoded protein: CASSIEGQGAWTF.

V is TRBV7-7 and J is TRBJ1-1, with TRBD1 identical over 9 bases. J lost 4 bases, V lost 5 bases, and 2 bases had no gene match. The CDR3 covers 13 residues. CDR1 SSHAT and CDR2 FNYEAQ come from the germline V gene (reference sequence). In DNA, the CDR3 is TGTGCCAGCAGCAAGACAGGGGGCACTGAAGCTTTCTTT. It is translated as CASSKTGGTEAFF. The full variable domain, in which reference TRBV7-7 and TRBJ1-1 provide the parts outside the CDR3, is GAGVSQSPRYKVTKRGQDVTLRCDPISSHATLYWYQQALGQGPEFLTYFNYEAQPDKSGLPSDRFSAERPEGSISTLTIQRTEQRDSAMYRCASSKTGGTEAFFGQGTRLTVV.

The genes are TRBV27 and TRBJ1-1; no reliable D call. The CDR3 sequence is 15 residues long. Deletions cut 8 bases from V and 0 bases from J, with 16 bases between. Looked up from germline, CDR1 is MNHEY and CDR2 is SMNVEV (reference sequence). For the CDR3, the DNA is TGTGCCAGCCTTCGGGGAAGCAACATGAACACTGAAGCTTTCTTT. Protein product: CASLRGSNMNTEAFF.

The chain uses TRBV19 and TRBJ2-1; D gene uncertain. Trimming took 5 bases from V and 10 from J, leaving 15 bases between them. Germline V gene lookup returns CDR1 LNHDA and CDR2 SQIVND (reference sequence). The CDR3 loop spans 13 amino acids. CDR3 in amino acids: CASSSTYSPEQFF. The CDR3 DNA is TGTGCCAGTAGTTCTACGTACTCCCCAGAGCAGTTCTTC.

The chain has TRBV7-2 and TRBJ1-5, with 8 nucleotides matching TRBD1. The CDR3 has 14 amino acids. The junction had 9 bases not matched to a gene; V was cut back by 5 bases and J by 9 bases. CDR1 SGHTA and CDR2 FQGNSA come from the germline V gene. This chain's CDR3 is CASSQTGAEGPQHF. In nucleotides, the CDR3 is TGTGCCAGCAGCCAGACAGGGGCCGAGGGGCCCCAGCATTTT. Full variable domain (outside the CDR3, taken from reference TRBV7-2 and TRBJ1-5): GAGVSQSPSNKVTEKGKDVELRCDPISGHTALYWYRQSLGQGLEFLIYFQGNSAPDKSGLPSDRFSAERTGGSVSTLTIQRTQQEDSAVYLCASSQTGAEGPQHFGDGTRLSIL.

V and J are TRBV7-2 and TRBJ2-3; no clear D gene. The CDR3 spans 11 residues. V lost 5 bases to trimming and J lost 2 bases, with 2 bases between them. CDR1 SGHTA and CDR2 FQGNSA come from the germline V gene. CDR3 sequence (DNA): TGTGCCAGCAGCCTCACAGATACGCAGTATTTT. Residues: CASSLTDTQYF.

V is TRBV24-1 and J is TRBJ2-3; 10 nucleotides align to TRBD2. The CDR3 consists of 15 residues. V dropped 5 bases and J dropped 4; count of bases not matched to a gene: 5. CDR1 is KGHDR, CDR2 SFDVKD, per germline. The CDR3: CATSVKRGGADTQYF. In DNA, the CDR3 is TGTGCCACCAGTGTAAAGCGGGGGGGCGCAGATACGCAGTATTTT.

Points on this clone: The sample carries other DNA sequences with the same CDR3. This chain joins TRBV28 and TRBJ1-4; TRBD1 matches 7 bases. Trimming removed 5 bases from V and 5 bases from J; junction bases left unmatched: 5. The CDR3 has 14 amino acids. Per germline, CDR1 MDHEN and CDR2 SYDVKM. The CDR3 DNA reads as TGTGCCAGCAGTCGACAGGGCCTCAATGAAAAACTGTTTTTT. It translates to CASSRQGLNEKLFF.

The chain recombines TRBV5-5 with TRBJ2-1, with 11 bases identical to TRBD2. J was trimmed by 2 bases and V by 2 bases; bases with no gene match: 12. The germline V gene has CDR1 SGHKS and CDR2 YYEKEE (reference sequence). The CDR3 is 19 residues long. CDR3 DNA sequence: TGTGCCAGCAGCTTAGAACTAGCGGGGGCCGGTGGGACCTACAATGAGCAGTTCTTC. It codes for CASSLELAGAGGTYNEQFF.